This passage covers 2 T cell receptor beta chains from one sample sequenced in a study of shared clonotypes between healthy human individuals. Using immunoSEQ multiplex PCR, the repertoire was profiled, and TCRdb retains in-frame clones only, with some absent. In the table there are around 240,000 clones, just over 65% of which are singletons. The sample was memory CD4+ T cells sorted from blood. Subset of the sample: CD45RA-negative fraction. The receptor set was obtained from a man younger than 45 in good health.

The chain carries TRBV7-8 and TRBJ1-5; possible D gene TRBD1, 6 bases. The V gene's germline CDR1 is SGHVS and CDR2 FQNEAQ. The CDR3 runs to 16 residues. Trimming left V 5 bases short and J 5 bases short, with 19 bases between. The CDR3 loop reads CASSQGRQTNDQPQHF. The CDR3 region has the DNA TGTGCCAGCAGCCAGGGGAGACAGACAAATGATCAGCCCCAGCATTTT.

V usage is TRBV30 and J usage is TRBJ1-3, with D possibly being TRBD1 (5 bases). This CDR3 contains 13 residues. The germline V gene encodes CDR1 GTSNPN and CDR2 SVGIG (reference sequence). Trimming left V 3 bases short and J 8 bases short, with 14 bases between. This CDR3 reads CAWRGSGGYTIYF. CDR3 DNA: TGTGCCTGGAGGGGTAGTGGGGGTTACACCATATATTTT. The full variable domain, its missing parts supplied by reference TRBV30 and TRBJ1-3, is SQTIHQWPATLVQPVGSPLSLECTVEGTSNPNLYWYRQAAGRGLQLLFYSVGIGQISSEVPQNLSASRPQDRQFILSSKKLLLSDSGFYLCAWRGSGGYTIYFGEGSWLTVV.